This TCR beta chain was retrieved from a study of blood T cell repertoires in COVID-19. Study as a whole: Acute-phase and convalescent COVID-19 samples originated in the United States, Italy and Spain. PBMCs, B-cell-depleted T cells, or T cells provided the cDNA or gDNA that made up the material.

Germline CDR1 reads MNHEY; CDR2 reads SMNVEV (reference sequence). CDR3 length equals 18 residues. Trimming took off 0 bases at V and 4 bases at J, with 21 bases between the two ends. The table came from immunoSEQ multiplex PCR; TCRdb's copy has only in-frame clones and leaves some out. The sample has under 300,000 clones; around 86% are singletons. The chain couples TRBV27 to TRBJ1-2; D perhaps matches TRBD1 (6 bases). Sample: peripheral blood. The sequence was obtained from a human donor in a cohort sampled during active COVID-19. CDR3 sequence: CASSLSVANRDPIYGYTF. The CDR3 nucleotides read TGTGCCAGCAGTTTATCGGTCGCCAACAGGGACCCGATCTATGGCTACACCTTC.